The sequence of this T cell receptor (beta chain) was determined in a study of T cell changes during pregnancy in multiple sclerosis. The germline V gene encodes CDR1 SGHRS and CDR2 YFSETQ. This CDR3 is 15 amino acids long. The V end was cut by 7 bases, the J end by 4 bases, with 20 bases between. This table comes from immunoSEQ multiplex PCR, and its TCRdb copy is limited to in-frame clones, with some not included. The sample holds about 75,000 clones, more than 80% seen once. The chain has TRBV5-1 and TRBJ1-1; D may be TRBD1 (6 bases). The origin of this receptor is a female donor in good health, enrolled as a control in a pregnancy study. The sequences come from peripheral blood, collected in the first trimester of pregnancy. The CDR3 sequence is CASGTRTGSGTEAFF. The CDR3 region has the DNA TGCGCCAGCGGGACCCGTACAGGGAGCGGCACTGAAGCTTTCTTT. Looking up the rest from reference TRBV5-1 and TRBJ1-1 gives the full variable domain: KAGVTQTPRYLIKTRGQQVTLSCSPISGHRSVSWYQQTPGQGLQFLFEYFSETQRNKGNFPGRFSGRQFSNSRSEMNVSTLELGDSALYLCASGTRTGSGTEAFFGQGTRLTVV.